This is a list of T cell receptor beta chains from one sample in a study of T-cell memory formation after mild COVID-19. TCRdb re-called the 5' RACE reads with MiXCR, one entry per CDR3 protein. The sample has 300,000 to 400,000 distinct CDR3 sequences; 25% to 30% are singletons. Sequenced material: PBMCs or a T cell subset sorted from them (not recorded which). These receptors were obtained from an adult woman who had mild COVID-19 (a few samples of this study predate the infection). Cell type and time point are not known. The CDR3 runs from the conserved cysteine through the conserved F or W. The D gene is left open where the match is weak. Where a row states a size, it is once, few, many or the class of an expanded clone; other rows omit it.

j_gene | v_gene | d_gene | abundance | CDR3nt | CDR3aa
TRBJ1-1 | TRBV7-6 | TRBD1 | few | TGTGCCTCCCATGAGTCGACCGGGACAGAGGACACTGAAGCTTTCTTT | CASHESTGTEDTEAFF
TRBJ2-2 | TRBV10-3 | . | few | TGTGCCATCAGTGTACGTAACGCGAACACCGGGGAGCTGTTTTTT | CAISVRNANTGELFF
TRBJ2-3 | TRBV7-2 | TRBD2 | many | TGTGCCAGCAGCTTAGGATCTAGCGGGGGCGGGAACACGCAGTATTTT | CASSLGSSGGGNTQYF
TRBJ1-6 | TRBV20-1 | . | . | TGCAGTGCTAGTTTTGGGACACCAGATTCACCCCTCCACTTT | CSASFGTPDSPLHF
TRBJ2-7 | TRBV14 | . | few | TGTGCCAGCAGAAGGGATATGAGCTACGAGCAGTACTTC | CASRRDMSYEQYF
TRBJ2-5 | TRBV4-1 | . | . | TGCGCCAGCAGCCGCCTTAACCGGGACTTGGAAGAGACCCAGTACTTC | CASSRLNRDLEETQYF
TRBJ1-1 | TRBV3-1 | . | few | TGTGCCAGCAGCCAAGCAGGGGAGACTGAAGCTTTCTTT | CASSQAGETEAFF
TRBJ1-1 | TRBV27 | TRBD1 | . | TGTGCCAGCACTCTATCCGGGACAGGGGGGCTGAACACTGAAGCTTTCTTT | CASTLSGTGGLNTEAFF
TRBJ2-2 | TRBV7-9 | . | . | TGTGCCAGCAGCACCTTTGACGCCGGGGAGCTGTTTTTT | CASSTFDAGELFF
TRBJ1-2 | TRBV25-1 | . | . | TGTGCCAGCAGTGAATATGGTCGGAATGGCTACACCTTC | CASSEYGRNGYTF
TRBJ2-7 | TRBV15 | TRBD1 | . | TGTGCCACCAGCAGTCCCACCGGGACAGGGGAGTACGAGCAGTACTTC | CATSSPTGTGEYEQYF
TRBJ1-5 | TRBV12-3/TRBV12-4 | . | few | TGTGCCAGCCGCCAGGATGCCTTGGCCCATTCGCCCCAGCATTTT | CASRQDALAHSPQHF
TRBJ2-7 | TRBV5-1 | TRBD1 | . | TGCGCCAGCTGTACTACCCCGGGACAGGGGTCCTACGAGCAGTACTTC | CASCTTPGQGSYEQYF
TRBJ2-5 | TRBV5-1 | TRBD1 | . | TGCGCCAGCAGCACCGGGACAGGACGAGAGACCCAGTACTTC | CASSTGTGRETQYF
TRBJ2-3 | TRBV12-3/TRBV12-4 | TRBD2 | few | TGTGCCAGCAGAACTAGCGGGGGCGACACAGATACGCAGTATTTT | CASRTSGGDTDTQYF
TRBJ2-2 | TRBV29-1 | . | . | TGCAGCCCGCCCAGGGCTCCGAACACCGGGGAGCTGTTTTTT | CSPPRAPNTGELFF
TRBJ1-2 | TRBV29-1 | TRBD1 | . | TGCAGCGTTGAAGACAGGGGGCGAGGCTACACCTTC | CSVEDRGRGYTF
TRBJ1-3 | TRBV4-1 | . | . | TGCGCCAGCAGCCAAGAATCGGGGGGCTCTGGAAACACCATATATTTT | CASSQESGGSGNTIYF
TRBJ2-1 | TRBV2 | TRBD2 | few | TGTGCCAGCAGCCGGACTAGCGGGGGGGCCGGTGAGCAGTTCTTC | CASSRTSGGAGEQFF
TRBJ2-7 | TRBV12-3/TRBV12-4 | TRBD2 | . | TGTGCCAGCGTCGCGGGGAGCGGGAGATTATGGGAGCAGTACTTC | CASVAGSGRLWEQYF
TRBJ2-5 | TRBV12-3/TRBV12-4 | . | few | TGTGCCAGCAGTTTGGCCGATGGGGGTAGGGAGACCCAGTACTTC | CASSLADGGRETQYF
TRBJ2-1 | TRBV7-6 | . | . | TGTGCCAGCAGCTCCGGGACACCACTCCGGCCCCAGGAGTTCTTC | CASSSGTPLRPQEFF
TRBJ1-2 | TRBV5-1 | . | few | TGCGCCAGCAGCCAGCGCCGGGACTCCACGCGTGGCTACACCTTC | CASSQRRDSTRGYTF
TRBJ1-1 | TRBV27 | . | few | TGTGCCAGCAGGGACGGGGAGAGGAACACTGAAGCTTTCTTT | CASRDGERNTEAFF
TRBJ2-2 | TRBV5-4 | . | few | TGTGCCAGCACCGACACCGGGGAGCTGTTTTTT | CASTDTGELFF
TRBJ1-1 | TRBV6-1 | . | . | TGTGCCAGCAGTGAAGCATTAAGAGGGGACCCAAAGAACACTGAAGCTTTCTTT | CASSEALRGDPKNTEAFF
TRBJ1-5 | TRBV20-1 | . | . | TGCAGTGCTCCCGGTCTCAATCAGCCCCAGCATTTT | CSAPGLNQPQHF
TRBJ1-5 | TRBV12-3/TRBV12-4 | . | . | TGTGCCAGCACAGGGGAGGGAGGTCAGCCCCAGCATTTT | CASTGEGGQPQHF
TRBJ2-2 | TRBV3-1 | . | . | TGTGCCAGCAGCCAAAGAGGGCAGTACACCGGGGAGCTGTTTTTT | CASSQRGQYTGELFF